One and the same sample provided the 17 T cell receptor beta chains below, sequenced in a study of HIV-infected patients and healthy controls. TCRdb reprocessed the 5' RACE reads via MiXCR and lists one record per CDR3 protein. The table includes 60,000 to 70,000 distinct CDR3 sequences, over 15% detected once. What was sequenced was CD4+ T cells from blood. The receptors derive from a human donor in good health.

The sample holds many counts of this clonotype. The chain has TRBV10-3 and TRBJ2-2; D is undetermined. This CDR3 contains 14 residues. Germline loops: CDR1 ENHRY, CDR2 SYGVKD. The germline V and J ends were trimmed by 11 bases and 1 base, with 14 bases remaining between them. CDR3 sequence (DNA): TGTGCCCTGCGAGGCGGAGAGAACACCGGGGAGCTGTTTTTT. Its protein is CALRGGENTGELFF.

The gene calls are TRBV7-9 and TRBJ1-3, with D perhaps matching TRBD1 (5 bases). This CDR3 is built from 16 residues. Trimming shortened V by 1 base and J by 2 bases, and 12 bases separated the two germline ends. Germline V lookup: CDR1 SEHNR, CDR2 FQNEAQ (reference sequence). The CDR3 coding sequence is TGTGCCAGCAGCTTAGATTCAGGGAGAGCTGGAAACACCATATATTTT. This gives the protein CASSLDSGRAGNTIYF.

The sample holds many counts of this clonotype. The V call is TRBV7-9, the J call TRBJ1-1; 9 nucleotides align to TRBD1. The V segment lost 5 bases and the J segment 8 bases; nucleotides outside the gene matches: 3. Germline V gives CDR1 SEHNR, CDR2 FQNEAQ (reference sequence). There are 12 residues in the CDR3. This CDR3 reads CASSRGTGEAFF. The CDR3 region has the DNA TGTGCCAGCAGCAGAGGGACAGGGGAAGCTTTCTTT.

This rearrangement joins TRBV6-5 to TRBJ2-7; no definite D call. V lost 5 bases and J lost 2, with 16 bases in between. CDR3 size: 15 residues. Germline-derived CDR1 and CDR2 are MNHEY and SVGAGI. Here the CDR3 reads CASSPTRAATYEQYF. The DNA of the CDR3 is TGTGCCAGCAGTCCCACCCGGGCCGCCACCTACGAGCAGTACTTC.

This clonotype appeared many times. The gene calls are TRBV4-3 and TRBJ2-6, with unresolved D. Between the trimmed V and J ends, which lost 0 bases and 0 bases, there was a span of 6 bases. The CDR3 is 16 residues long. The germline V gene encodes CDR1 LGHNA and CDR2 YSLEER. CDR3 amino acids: CASSQEWGSGANVLTF. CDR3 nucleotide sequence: TGCGCCAGCAGCCAAGAATGGGGCTCTGGGGCCAACGTCCTGACTTTC.

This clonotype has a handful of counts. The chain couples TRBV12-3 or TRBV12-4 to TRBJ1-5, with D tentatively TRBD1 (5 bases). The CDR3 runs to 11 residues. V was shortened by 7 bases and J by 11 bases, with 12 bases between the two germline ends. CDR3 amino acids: CASTLRGAQHF. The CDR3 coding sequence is TGTGCCAGCACCCTTCGGGGGGCCCAGCATTTT.

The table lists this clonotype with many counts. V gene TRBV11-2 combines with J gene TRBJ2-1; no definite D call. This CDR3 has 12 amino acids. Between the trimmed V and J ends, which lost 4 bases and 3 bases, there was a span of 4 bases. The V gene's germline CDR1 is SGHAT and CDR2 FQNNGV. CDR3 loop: CASSSVYNEQFF. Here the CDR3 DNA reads TGTGCCAGCAGCTCAGTCTACAATGAGCAGTTCTTC.

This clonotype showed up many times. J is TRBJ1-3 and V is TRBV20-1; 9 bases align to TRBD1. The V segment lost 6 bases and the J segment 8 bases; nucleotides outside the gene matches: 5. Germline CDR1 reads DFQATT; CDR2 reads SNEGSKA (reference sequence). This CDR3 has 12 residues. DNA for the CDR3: TGCAGTGCCCCGGGACAGGGTTACACCATATATTTT. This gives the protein CSAPGQGYTIYF.

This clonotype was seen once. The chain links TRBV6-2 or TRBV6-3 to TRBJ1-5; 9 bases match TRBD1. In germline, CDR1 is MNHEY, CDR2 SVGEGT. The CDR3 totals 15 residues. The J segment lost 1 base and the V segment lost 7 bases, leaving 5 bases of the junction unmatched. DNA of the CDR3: TGTGCCAGCACCCCTGGACAGGGGAGCAATCAGCCCCAGCATTTT. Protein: CASTPGQGSNQPQHF.

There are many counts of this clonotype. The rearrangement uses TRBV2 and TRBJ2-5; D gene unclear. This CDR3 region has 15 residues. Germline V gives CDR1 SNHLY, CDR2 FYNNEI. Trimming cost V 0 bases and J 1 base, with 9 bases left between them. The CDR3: CASSEARPGQETQYF. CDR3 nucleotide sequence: TGTGCCAGCAGTGAAGCCAGGCCTGGCCAAGAGACCCAGTACTTC.

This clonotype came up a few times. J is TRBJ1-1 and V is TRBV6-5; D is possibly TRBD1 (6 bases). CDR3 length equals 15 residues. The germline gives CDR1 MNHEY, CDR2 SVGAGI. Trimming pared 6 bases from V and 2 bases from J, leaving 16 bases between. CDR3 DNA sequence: TGTGCCAGCAGAACTAGGGGGTTTTTAAACACTGAAGCTTTCTTT. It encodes CASRTRGFLNTEAFF.

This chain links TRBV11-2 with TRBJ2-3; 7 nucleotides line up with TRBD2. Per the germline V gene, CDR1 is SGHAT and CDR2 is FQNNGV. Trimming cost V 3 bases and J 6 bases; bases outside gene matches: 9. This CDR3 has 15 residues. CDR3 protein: CASSFGLAEADTQYF. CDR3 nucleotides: TGTGCCAGCAGCTTCGGGCTAGCGGAAGCGGATACGCAGTATTTT.

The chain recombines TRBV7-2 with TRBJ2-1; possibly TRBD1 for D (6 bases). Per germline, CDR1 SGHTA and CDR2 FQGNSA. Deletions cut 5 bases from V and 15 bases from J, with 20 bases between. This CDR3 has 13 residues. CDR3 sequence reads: CASSPQGLSLRFF. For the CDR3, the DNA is TGTGCCAGCAGCCCACAGGGATTAAGCCTCCGGTTCTTC.

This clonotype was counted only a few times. The CDR3 coding sequence is TGCAGTGCTAGGCTAGGGGGCCGCATGAACACTGAAGCTTTCTTT. Its protein is CSARLGGRMNTEAFF. This chain joins TRBV20-1 and TRBJ1-1; 7 bases fit TRBD1. CDR1 and CDR2 from the germline V gene are DFQATT and SNEGSKA (reference sequence). V lost 3 bases and J lost 0; bases outside the gene matches: 7. The CDR3 consists of 15 residues.

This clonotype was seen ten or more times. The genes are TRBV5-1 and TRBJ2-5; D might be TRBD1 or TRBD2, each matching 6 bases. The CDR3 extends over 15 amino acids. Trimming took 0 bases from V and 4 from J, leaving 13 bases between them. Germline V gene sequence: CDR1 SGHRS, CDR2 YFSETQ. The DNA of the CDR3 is TGCGCCAGCAGCTTGGCCGGGGGCAGAGGAGAGACCCAGTACTTC. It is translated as CASSLAGGRGETQYF.

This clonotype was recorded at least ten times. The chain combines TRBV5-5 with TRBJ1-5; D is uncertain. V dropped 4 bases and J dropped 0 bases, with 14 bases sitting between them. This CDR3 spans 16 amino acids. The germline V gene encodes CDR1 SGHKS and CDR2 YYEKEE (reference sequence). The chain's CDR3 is CASSPLFDSSNQPQHF. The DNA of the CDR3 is TGTGCCAGCAGCCCCTTGTTTGACTCTAGCAATCAGCCCCAGCATTTT.

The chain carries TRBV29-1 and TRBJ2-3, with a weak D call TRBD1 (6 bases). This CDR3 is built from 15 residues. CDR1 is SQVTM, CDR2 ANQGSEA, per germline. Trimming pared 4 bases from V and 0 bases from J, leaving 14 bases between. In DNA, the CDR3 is TGCAGCGTTGGAGGACAGTATGGGAGCACAGATACGCAGTATTTT. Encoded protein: CSVGGQYGSTDTQYF.